This TCR beta chain was retrieved from a study of cytomegalovirus exposure and HLA in healthy donors. Findings and limits, study-wide: Being productive about 87% or about 30% of the time was typical of most TCR beta V segments in an earlier analysis. Researchers catalogued approximately 170 TCR beta chains as cytomegalovirus-associated. The majority of CMV-associated TCR beta chains were reported as apparently HLA-restricted in a later analysis.

PCR primers comprised 60 Vbeta and 13 Jbeta primers. TCRdb's table, derived via immunoSEQ multiplex PCR, lists solely in-frame clones and lacks some. The sample holds about 42,000 clones, 50% seen once. For this clone: Its cognate antigen is unknown.

Germline assignment: CDR1 SGDLS and CDR2 YYNGEE. The V and J ends lost 3 bases and 4 bases respectively, with 14 bases between them. The CDR3 contains 16 residues. The receptor comes from a human donor in good health. The chain recombines TRBV9 with TRBJ1-6, with TRBD1 as a possible D gene (5 bases). Sequencing was carried out using PBMCs. The CDR3 nucleotides are TGTGCCAGCAGCGCCCAGACAGCTGAGTATAATTCACCCCTCCACTTT. Amino acid sequence: CASSAQTAEYNSPLHF.